This T cell receptor beta chain came from a study of blood T cells in healthy people across ages. The use of a sample-barcoded 5' primer and a J-beta primer mix characterized a second PCR of about 6 to 12 cycles. TCRdb recomputed calls from the 5' RACE reads with MiXCR, one row per CDR3 protein. The sample shows 750,000 to 850,000 distinct CDR3 sequences, around 25% of them seen only once. This clonotype was counted at least ten times. Germline CDR1 reads SGDLS; CDR2 reads YYNGEE. The CDR3 has 12 residues. V lost 4 bases to trimming and J lost 7 bases; unmatched junction nucleotides: 5. There were at least 5.5 micrograms of total RNA extracted from every sample. These same data were also listed under a study on T cells of mothers and their children.

Specimen: blood. The chain couples TRBV9 to TRBJ2-7; 7 bases line up with TRBD1. This clonotype originated in a boy younger than 18 in good health. The CDR3 coding sequence is TGTGCCAGCAGCTACACAGGGGATGAGCAGTACTTC. Its protein is CASSYTGDEQYF.